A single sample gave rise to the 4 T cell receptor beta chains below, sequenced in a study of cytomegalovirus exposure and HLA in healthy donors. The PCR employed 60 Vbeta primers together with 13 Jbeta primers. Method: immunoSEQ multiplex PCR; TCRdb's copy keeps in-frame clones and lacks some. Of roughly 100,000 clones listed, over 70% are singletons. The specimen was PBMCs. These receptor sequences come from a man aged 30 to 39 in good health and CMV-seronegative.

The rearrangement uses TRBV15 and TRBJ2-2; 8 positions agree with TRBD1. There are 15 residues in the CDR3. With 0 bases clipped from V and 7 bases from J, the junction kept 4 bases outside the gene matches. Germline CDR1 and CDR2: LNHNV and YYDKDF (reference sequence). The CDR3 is CATSRDRGRSGELFF. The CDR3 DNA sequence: TGTGCCACCAGCAGAGACAGGGGGCGAAGCGGGGAGCTGTTTTTT.

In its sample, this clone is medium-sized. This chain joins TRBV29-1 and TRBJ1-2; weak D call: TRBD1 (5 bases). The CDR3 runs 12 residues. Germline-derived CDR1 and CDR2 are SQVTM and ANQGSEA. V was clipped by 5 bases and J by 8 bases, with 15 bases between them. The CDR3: CSVRDSSEGYTF. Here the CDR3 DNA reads TGCAGCGTTCGCGACAGTTCTGAAGGCTACACCTTC.

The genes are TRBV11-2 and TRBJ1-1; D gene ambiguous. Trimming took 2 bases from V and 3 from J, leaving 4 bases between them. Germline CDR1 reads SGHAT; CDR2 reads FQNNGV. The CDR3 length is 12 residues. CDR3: CASSLTDTEAFF. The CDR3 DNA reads TGTGCCAGCAGCTTAACAGACACTGAAGCTTTCTTT.

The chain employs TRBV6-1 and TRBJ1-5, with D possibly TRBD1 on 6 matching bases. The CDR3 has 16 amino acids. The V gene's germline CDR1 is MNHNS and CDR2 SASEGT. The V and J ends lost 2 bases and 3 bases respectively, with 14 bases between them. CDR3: CASSEPSDSNNQPQHF. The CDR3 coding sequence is TGTGCCAGCAGTGAACCATCGGACAGCAACAATCAGCCCCAGCATTTT.